This T cell receptor beta chain came from a study of blood T cell repertoires in COVID-19. Study-level background: The United States, Italy and Spain provided the acute and convalescent COVID-19 samples. Nucleic acid was either cDNA or gDNA, and it came from T cells, B-cell-depleted T cells, or PBMCs.

The CDR3 sequence is 16 residues long. The germline CDR1 and CDR2 sequences are SGHDT and YYEEEE. Trimming removed 3 bases from V and 5 bases from J; junction bases left unmatched: 12. As originally analysed: Estimation of nucleated cell counts relied on the amplification of reference gene primers. TCRdb keeps only in-frame clones here, not all; method: immunoSEQ multiplex PCR. The DNA was the basis for D and trimming; V, J and clone size are from that table. The sample contains about 160,000 clones, roughly 85% of which appear only once. The sequenced sample was peripheral blood. The source is a human donor with acute or convalescent COVID-19. The donor label of this sample is uncertain. The V and J genes are TRBV5-6 and TRBJ1-2; 8 positions agree with TRBD1. The CDR3 DNA sequence: TGTGCCAGCAGCTGGACCGGGACAGGCGAGTCGTATGGCTACACCTTC. Its translation: CASSWTGTGESYGYTF.